A selection of T cell receptor beta chains follows, all from one sample in a study of T cells in Graves' hyperthyroidism and ophthalmopathy. TCRdb processed the multiplex PCR reads anew with MiXCR; each CDR3 protein has one entry. In the table there are about 210,000 distinct CDR3 sequences, approximately 17% of which are singletons. The sequencing sample was made of blood. All receptors come from a man aged 50 to 60 with Graves' hyperthyroidism. Each CDR3 is given with its conserved first and last residue. A D gene is named only where the DNA matches it firmly. Size tells how often a clone was seen (once, few, many) or the class of an expanded clone, and some rows leave it out.

clone size,V gene,J gene,D gene,CDR3 protein,CDR3 DNA
.,TRBV28,TRBJ2-1,TRBD2,CASSLSPSGGAYNEQFF,TGTGCCAGCAGTTTATCCCCTAGCGGGGGGGCCTACAATGAGCAGTTCTTC
many,TRBV28,TRBJ2-7,.,CASNPVGRWYEQYF,TGTGCCAGCAATCCCGTGGGGAGGTGGTACGAGCAGTACTTC